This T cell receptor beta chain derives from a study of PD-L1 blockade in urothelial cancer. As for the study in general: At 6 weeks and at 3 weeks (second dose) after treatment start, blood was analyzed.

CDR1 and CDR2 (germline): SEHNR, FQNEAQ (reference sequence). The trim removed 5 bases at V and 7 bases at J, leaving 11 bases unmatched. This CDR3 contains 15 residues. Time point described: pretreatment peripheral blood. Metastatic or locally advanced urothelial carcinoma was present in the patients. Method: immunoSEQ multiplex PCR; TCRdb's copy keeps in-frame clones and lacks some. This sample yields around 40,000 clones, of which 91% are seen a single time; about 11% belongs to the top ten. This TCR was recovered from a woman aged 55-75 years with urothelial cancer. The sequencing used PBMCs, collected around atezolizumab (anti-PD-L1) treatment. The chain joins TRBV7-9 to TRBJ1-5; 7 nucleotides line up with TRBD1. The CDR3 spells CASSNWDSLGQPQHF. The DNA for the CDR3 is TGTGCCAGCAGCAACTGGGACAGCTTAGGGCAGCCCCAGCATTTT.